This paragraph covers one T cell receptor (beta chain) sequence. What this receptor recognizes is not known. Base qualities were left out, and no much larger clone turns up one base away. The data originate from a study of T cell responses to AZD1222 COVID-19 vaccine (dated by TCRdb to the early 2020s). For context, the study as a whole: AZD1222 recipients whose second dose came at about 4 weeks and those whose second dose came at about 12 weeks were combined into one group, since spike-specific TCR depth and breadth did not differ between the two schedules. TCR sequencing was performed for 230 to 250 trial participants, of whom about 200 were given two doses of AZD1222 and approximately 25 were given two doses of MenACWY control vaccine. Enrollment into the trials was organized by age into subgroups of 18-55, 56-69 and 70-plus years, and those subgroups contained 148, 28 and 57 TCR-sequenced participants, respectively. Points the paper makes about the study in general: After two AZD1222 doses, both the breadth and the depth of spike-specific TCRs were significantly higher than at day 0 and than in MenACWY recipients. The 56-69-year group was small, and its depth increase did not reach significance, likely because of low power. Reportedly, close to half of the unique spike-specific TCRs recognized epitopes lying outside the regions that are mutated in the B.1.351 and B.1.1.7 variants. Most participants were white British and females outnumbered males, and the authors suggested that clonal diversity may have been underestimated. Because no day 14 peak-response samples were available, the repertoires could be characterized only after the peak T cell response. CD4 TCRs associated with the vaccine covered the entire spike protein, and the dominant responses were in regions 160-218 and 743-854. Conclusions about previously exposed vaccinees were limited because only a handful of AZD1222 recipients were SARS-CoV-2 seropositive at baseline.

V trim: 5 bases; J trim: 8 bases; unmatched bases: 17. Looking up the germline V gene yields CDR1 SGHVS and CDR2 FNYEAQ. The cysteine opens and the phenylalanine closes a CDR3 of 16 amino acids. Only the CDR3 region is kept as DNA, spanning 48 bases read in frame from base 1. The CDR3 regions of human TCRbeta chains were analyzed by immunosequencing. The authors processed their data as follows. TCRs in the repertoires were compared against a reference library of SARS-CoV-2-specific TCRs that had been generated with the MIRA antigen-specificity platform. Breadth was defined as the fraction of unique TCRs that were SARS-CoV-2-associated, and depth was defined as the fraction of total T cells that were SARS-CoV-2-associated. Using the MIRA data, each spike-specific TCR was assigned both to the spike region to which the TCR was reactive and to a CD4 or CD8 class. Log10-transformed breadth and depth values were compared by one-way ANOVA with Sidak's multiple comparisons tests. In its TCRdb copy, this immuneACCESS table keeps in-frame sequences only and misses some clones. Where compared with another copy, unresolved V genes explain less than half of these, and the others have no known cause. The DNA gave D and trimming, while V, J and clone size come from that table. The table for this sample lists some 96,000 clones; 80% to 95% of them were counted only once. In total, the top ten clones hold over 1.5% of the sample.

Per the publication, the time point label means: baseline before first vaccination. Vaccinee samples were obtained from the UK trials COV001 and COV002, which included a single-blind randomized controlled phase 2/3 trial of AZD1222 (ChAdOx1 nCoV-19) in healthy adults. For TCRbeta chain sequencing, PBMC samples from trial participants were taken at day 0 and at day 28 after the second dose. The receptor's source is an adult in good health. The sequence links TRBV7-6 to TRBJ1-2, with 7 middle bases fitting TRBD1. This specimen was peripheral blood, taken on day 0 of AZD1222 vaccination. The CDR3 is CASSVIPGNRGWGYTF. In nucleotide form, the sequence is TGTGCCAGCAGCGTAATCCCGGGGAACAGGGGTTGGGGCTACACCTTC. The CDR3, completed at both ends by the reference TRBV7-6 and TRBJ1-2 genes, gives the full variable domain GAGVSQSPRYKVTKRGQDVALRCDPISGHVSLYWYRQALGQGPEFLTYFNYEAQQDKSGLPNDRFSAERPEGSISTLTIQRTEQRDSAMYRCASSVIPGNRGWGYTFGSGTRLTVV.